The T cell receptor beta chain described here comes from a study of cytomegalovirus exposure and HLA in healthy donors. Use of 60 Vbeta and 13 Jbeta primers characterized the PCR. Libraries were prepared by immunoSEQ multiplex PCR; TCRdb keeps only in-frame clonotypes and omits some of them. This sample carries some 170,000 clones, about 83% of them seen once, and the ten largest clones take approximately 0.85%. V shed 1 base and J 7 bases; nucleotides not matched to a gene: 9. The CDR3 runs to 16 residues. Germline V gene sequence: CDR1 SEHNR, CDR2 FQNEAQ (reference sequence). The material sequenced was PBMCs. V is TRBV7-9 and J is TRBJ1-4; 7 nucleotides match TRBD1. The TCR originated in a woman aged 25 to 39 in good health and CMV-seronegative. CDR3: CASSLEGAQGSEKLFF. The CDR3 DNA follows: TGTGCCAGCAGCTTAGAGGGGGCCCAGGGTAGTGAAAAACTGTTTTTT.